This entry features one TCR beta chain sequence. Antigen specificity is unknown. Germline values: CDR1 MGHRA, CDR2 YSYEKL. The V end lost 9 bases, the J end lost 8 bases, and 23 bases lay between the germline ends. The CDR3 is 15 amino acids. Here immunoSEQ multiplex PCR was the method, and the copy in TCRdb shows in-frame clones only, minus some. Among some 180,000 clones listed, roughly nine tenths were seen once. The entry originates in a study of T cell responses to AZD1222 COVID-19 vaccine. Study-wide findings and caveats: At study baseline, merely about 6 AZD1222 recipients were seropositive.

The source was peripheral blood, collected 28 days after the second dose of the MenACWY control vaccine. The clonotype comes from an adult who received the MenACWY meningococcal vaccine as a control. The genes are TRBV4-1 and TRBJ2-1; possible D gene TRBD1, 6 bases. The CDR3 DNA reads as TGCGCCAGTAAAGACACAGGGACCCTTCCCCATGAGCAGTTCTTC. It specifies CASKDTGTLPHEQFF.